The clone carrying this T cell receptor (beta chain) was counted a few times. What it recognizes is unknown. The data are from a study of cytomegalovirus exposure and HLA in healthy donors. A multiplex PCR was run with 60 Vbeta primers and 13 Jbeta primers. The table came from immunoSEQ multiplex PCR; TCRdb's copy has only in-frame clones and leaves some out. Of over 60,000 clones in the sample, roughly 82% were seen once. General study points: A later analysis found TCR association rates differed by HLA locus, highest for DRB1 and lowest for HLA-C. The investigators catalogued 160 or so TCR beta chains as cytomegalovirus-associated.

The TCR sequence derives from an older man in good health and CMV-seronegative. Specimen: PBMCs.

CDR3 loop: CASSYLGTGVGEQYF. The CDR3 DNA is TGTGCCAGCAGTTACCTCGGGACAGGGGTAGGCGAGCAGTACTTC. The chain joins TRBV7-9 to TRBJ2-7, with TRBD1 identical over 10 bases. The trim removed 6 bases at V and 6 bases at J, leaving 11 bases unmatched. Germline V gene data show CDR1 as SEHNR and CDR2 as FQNEAQ (reference sequence). This CDR3 region has 15 residues.